One and the same sample provided the 25 T cell receptor beta chains below, sequenced in a study of high-grade serous ovarian cancer treatment subgroups. Tumor samples were obtained before definitive surgery or chemotherapy. Here immunoSEQ multiplex PCR was the method, and the copy in TCRdb shows in-frame clones only, minus some. The repertoire consists of around 5,200 clones, with roughly 80% occurring once and the leading ten covering 8.9%. The sample was tumor tissue. These receptors were taken from a human donor with high-grade serous ovarian cancer.

This chain uses TRBV14 with TRBJ1-6; D call uncertain. The V gene's germline CDR1 is SGHDN and CDR2 FVKESK. V was shortened by 1 base and J by 10 bases, with 8 bases between the two germline ends. CDR3 length equals 13 residues. The CDR3 DNA is TGTGCCAGCAGCCAAGGGCCGAAATCACCCCTCCACTTT. This encodes CASSQGPKSPLHF.

V is TRBV27 and J is TRBJ2-7, with TRBD1 matching 7 bases. The J segment lost 0 bases and the V segment lost 6 bases, leaving 8 bases of the junction unmatched. Germline CDR1 and CDR2: MNHEY and SMNVEV (reference sequence). There are 15 residues in the CDR3. Here the CDR3 reads CASSPLGQLSYEQYF. As DNA, the CDR3 is TGTGCCAGCAGCCCCTTGGGACAGCTCTCCTACGAGCAGTACTTC.

Concerning this clone: A read error may account for a junction end that differs from germline. The rearrangement uses TRBV10-1 and TRBJ2-2; TRBD2 is a possible D gene (7 bases). Per germline, CDR1 WNHNN and CDR2 SYGVQD (reference sequence). The CDR3 sequence is 18 residues long. CDR3 DNA sequence: TGCGCCAGCAGTGAGAGGGATAGCTGGGGGGGCGGGCACCGGGGAGCTGTTTTT. The encoded protein is CASSERDSWGGGHRGAVF.

The sample holds one count of this clone. This chain uses TRBV4-1 with TRBJ2-1; 9 bases are shared with TRBD2. CDR3 length: 16 residues. Trimming removed 3 bases from V and 8 bases from J; junction bases left unmatched: 11. Germline V gene sequence: CDR1 MGHRA, CDR2 YSYEKL. The CDR3 sequence: CASSQALAGGQDEQFF. CDR3 coding DNA: TGCGCCAGCAGCCAGGCCTTGGCGGGGGGGCAGGATGAGCAGTTCTTC.

The V gene is TRBV2, the J gene TRBJ2-3, with 13 bases matching TRBD2. Germline V CDR1 and CDR2: SNHLY, FYNNEI. Trimming removed 3 bases from V and 2 bases from J; junction bases left unmatched: 8. The CDR3 sequence is 18 residues long. The CDR3, as DNA: TGTGCCAGCAGTGAGACTAGCGGGGGGCTAGGGTACACAGATACGCAGTATTTT. Its translation: CASSETSGGLGYTDTQYF. Filled out from reference TRBV2 and TRBJ2-3, the complete variable domain reads EPEVTQTPSHQVTQMGQEVILRCVPISNHLYFYWYRQILGQKVEFLVSFYNNEISEKSEIFDDQFSVERPDGSNFTLKIRSTKLEDSAMYFCASSETSGGLGYTDTQYFGPGTRLTVL.

The rearrangement joins TRBV5-1 to TRBJ2-2; D may be TRBD2 (5 bases). V shed 2 bases and J shed 3 bases, with 11 bases lying between them. CDR3 length: 15 residues. Germline CDR1 SGHRS, CDR2 YFSETQ. Here the CDR3 DNA reads TGCGCCAGCAGCTTCTTTCCCGGGGACACCGGGGAGCTGTTTTTT. Amino acid sequence: CASSFFPGDTGELFF.

This chain joins TRBV19 and TRBJ1-4, with a tentative D call TRBD1 (6 bases). Trimming shortened V by 8 bases and J by 6 bases, and 19 bases separated the two germline ends. Germline V gene sequence: CDR1 LNHDA, CDR2 SQIVND (reference sequence). The CDR3 runs to 15 residues. The CDR3 here is CASLSRRGVDEKLFF. In DNA, the CDR3 is TGTGCCAGTTTATCTCGGAGGGGGGTTGATGAAAAACTGTTTTTT.

The J gene is TRBJ1-3, the V gene TRBV19; tentatively, D is TRBD1 (6 bases). This CDR3 is 16 amino acids long. V shed 4 bases and J shed 2 bases, with 15 bases lying between them. The germline V gene encodes CDR1 LNHDA and CDR2 SQIVND (reference sequence). The CDR3 DNA follows: TGTGCCAGTAGTAACACTGACAGGCTCCCTGGAAACACCATATATTTT. It encodes CASSNTDRLPGNTIYF.

The rearrangement joins TRBV7-2 to TRBJ1-3; D gene ambiguous. This CDR3 has 14 residues. CDR1 is SGHTA, CDR2 FQGNSA, per germline. With 1 base removed from V and 2 bases from J, the gap between germline ends came to 6 bases. CDR3 in amino acids: CASSLGLAGNTIYF. The CDR3 DNA sequence: TGTGCCAGCAGCTTAGGACTGGCTGGAAACACCATATATTTT.

This chain uses TRBV18 with TRBJ1-4, with unresolved D. From germline, CDR1 is KGHSH and CDR2 LQKENI. V was trimmed by 3 bases and J by 0 bases, leaving 17 bases between them. The CDR3 runs 18 residues. In DNA form, the CDR3 reads TGTGCCAGCTCACCTAGAATACCGTCCTCTGCAACTAATGAAAAACTGTTTTTT. This codes for CASSPRIPSSATNEKLFF.

This rearrangement joins TRBV19 to TRBJ1-5; possibly TRBD1 for D (5 bases). V was pared by 1 base and J by 3 bases, with 13 bases between. The germline gives CDR1 LNHDA, CDR2 SQIVND (reference sequence). The CDR3 contains 16 residues. The chain's CDR3 is CASSIGPGGYNQPQHF. The CDR3 region has the DNA TGTGCCAGTAGTATAGGGCCCGGGGGTTACAATCAGCCCCAGCATTTT.

This sequence joins TRBV10-2 and TRBJ1-1; D is unresolved. The germline gives CDR1 WSHSY, CDR2 SAAADI. The CDR3 length is 11 residues. V gave up 3 bases and J gave up 10 bases, with 9 bases separating them. CDR3 sequence reads: CASSDWDLAFF. The CDR3 coding sequence is TGCGCCAGCAGTGATTGGGATTTAGCTTTCTTT.

This clone was counted a single time. This chain connects TRBV6-4 to TRBJ2-5, with D hard to call. CDR1 MRHNA and CDR2 SNTAGT come from the germline V gene. The CDR3 totals 14 residues. CDR3 DNA sequence: TGTGCTCGTCCCTCTCAGGTTCCCCCAATAAGGCAGTACTTC. It codes for CARPSQVPPIRQYF.

V usage is TRBV30 and J usage is TRBJ1-1; 8 bases line up with TRBD1. The germline gives CDR1 GTSNPN, CDR2 SVGIG (reference sequence). CDR3 length equals 16 residues. Trimming removed 2 bases from V and 3 bases from J; junction bases left unmatched: 11. The CDR3, as DNA: TGTGCCTGGAGTCCCCAGGGGGCGTCTTGGGACACTGAAGCTTTCTTT. Protein product: CAWSPQGASWDTEAFF.

In its sample, this clone was seen a few times. The chain carries TRBV10-1 and TRBJ1-2; 7 bases are a match to TRBD1. The CDR3 runs to 16 residues. Germline values: CDR1 WNHNN, CDR2 SYGVQD (reference sequence). Trimming at V came to 6 bases and at J to 4 bases, leaving 14 bases not matched to a gene. The CDR3 DNA sequence: TGCGCCAGCAGGACGATGTGGACAGGACTTCGCTATGGCTACACCTTC. Translating gives CASRTMWTGLRYGYTF.

This clone was recorded a few times. Other nucleotide sequences from this sample produce the same CDR3. This chain links TRBV10-1 with TRBJ2-3, with D uncertain. CDR1 and CDR2 from the germline V gene are WNHNN and SYGVQD (reference sequence). The germline V and J ends were trimmed by 6 bases and 0 bases, with 4 bases remaining between them. The CDR3 is made up of 12 amino acids. CDR3 in amino acids: CASSSSTDTQYF. Written as DNA, the CDR3 is TGCGCCAGCAGCTCTAGCACAGATACGCAGTATTTT.

CDR3 DNA: TGCGCCAGCAGTGGAGGGGACATCGTGACCTACGAGCAGTACTTC. It specifies CASSGGDIVTYEQYF. This chain connects TRBV10-1 to TRBJ2-7; a weak D match, TRBD1 (6 bases). V was cut by 4 bases and J by 2 bases, with 15 bases left in between. The CDR3 is made up of 15 amino acids. The germline V gene encodes CDR1 WNHNN and CDR2 SYGVQD (reference sequence).

The chain recombines TRBV7-2 with TRBJ2-7; D is tentatively TRBD1 or TRBD2 (6 bases each). V was clipped by 8 bases and J by 1 base, with 12 bases between them. Germline V gives CDR1 SGHTA, CDR2 FQGNSA. The CDR3 extends over 13 amino acids. This CDR3 reads CASGGTPSYEQYF. The DNA of the CDR3 is TGTGCCAGCGGGGGGACACCTTCCTACGAGCAGTACTTC.

The chain carries TRBV6-5 and TRBJ2-7, with a possible D match to TRBD2 (6 bases). V was trimmed by 6 bases and J by 0 bases, leaving 15 bases between them. Germline CDR1 is MNHEY and CDR2 is SVGAGI. The CDR3 is 15 amino acids. CDR3 region: CASRLRTMSSYEQYF. CDR3 coding DNA: TGTGCCAGCAGACTCCGGACTATGAGCTCCTACGAGCAGTACTTC.

The V gene is TRBV7-2, the J gene TRBJ2-5; 15 nucleotides match TRBD2. The CDR3 runs to 17 residues. Germline V gene sequence: CDR1 SGHTA, CDR2 FQGNSA. J was trimmed by 5 bases and V by 5 bases; bases with no gene match: 9. The DNA of the CDR3 is TGTGCCAGCAGCCCCGGGACTAGCGGGGGGTCGCCCGAGACCCAGTACTTC. The encoded protein is CASSPGTSGGSPETQYF.

The rearrangement links TRBV27 to TRBJ1-1; D gene unclear. Trimming shortened V by 6 bases and J by 0 bases, and 17 bases separated the two germline ends. This CDR3 contains 16 residues. Per germline, CDR1 MNHEY and CDR2 SMNVEV (reference sequence). The CDR3 spells CASSLSSVIMNTEAFF. CDR3 bases: TGTGCCAGCAGCCTCTCTTCCGTGATCATGAACACTGAAGCTTTCTTT.

The J gene is TRBJ2-7, the V gene TRBV7-2, with TRBD1 identical over 8 bases. V dropped 4 bases and J dropped 2; count of bases not matched to a gene: 10. The CDR3 is 16 residues long. Germline CDR1 SGHTA, CDR2 FQGNSA. The CDR3 nucleotides read TGTGCCAGCAGCTCCGACCGGGACAGGCCCCCCTACGAGCAGTACTTC. Translated, it gives CASSSDRDRPPYEQYF.

The chain recombines TRBV9 with TRBJ1-1, with D unclear. The V end was cut by 0 bases, the J end by 7 bases, with 7 bases between. Per germline, CDR1 SGDLS and CDR2 YYNGEE. This CDR3 has 12 residues. CDR3 coding DNA: TGTGCCAGCAGCGTAGGTTCACTTGAAGCTTTCTTT. Amino acids: CASSVGSLEAFF.

The chain joins TRBV19 to TRBJ1-3; possibly TRBD1 for D (5 bases). The CDR3 is made up of 17 amino acids. Looked up from germline, CDR1 is LNHDA and CDR2 is SQIVND (reference sequence). The germline V and J ends were trimmed by 6 bases and 1 base, with 19 bases remaining between them. The CDR3 sequence: CASRTPPQGLSGNTIYF. The CDR3 DNA follows: TGTGCCAGTAGAACCCCTCCTCAGGGTCTTTCTGGAAACACCATATATTTT.

This clone has more than one count but fewer than ten. This chain links TRBV5-1 with TRBJ1-1; D not certain. The CDR3 has 11 amino acids. V was shortened by 6 bases and J by 2 bases, with 5 bases between the two germline ends. Germline CDR1 and CDR2: SGHRS and YFSETQ. The CDR3 DNA follows: TGCGCCAGCATCTCCAACACTGAAGCTTTCTTT. Translated: CASISNTEAFF.